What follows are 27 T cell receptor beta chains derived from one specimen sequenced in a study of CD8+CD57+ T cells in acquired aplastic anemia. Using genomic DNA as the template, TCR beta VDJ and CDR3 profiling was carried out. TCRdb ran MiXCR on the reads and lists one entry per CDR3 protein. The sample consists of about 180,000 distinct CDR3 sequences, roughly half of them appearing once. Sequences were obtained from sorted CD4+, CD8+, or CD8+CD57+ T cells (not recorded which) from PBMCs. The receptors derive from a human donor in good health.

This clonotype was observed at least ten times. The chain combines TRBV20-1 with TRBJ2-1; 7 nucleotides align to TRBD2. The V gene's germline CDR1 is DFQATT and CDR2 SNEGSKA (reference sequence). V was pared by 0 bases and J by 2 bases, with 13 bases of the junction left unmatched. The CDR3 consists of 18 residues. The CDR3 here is CSARDALVREIPYNEQFF. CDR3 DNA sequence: TGCAGTGCTAGAGATGCATTAGTGCGGGAGATCCCCTACAATGAGCAGTTCTTC.

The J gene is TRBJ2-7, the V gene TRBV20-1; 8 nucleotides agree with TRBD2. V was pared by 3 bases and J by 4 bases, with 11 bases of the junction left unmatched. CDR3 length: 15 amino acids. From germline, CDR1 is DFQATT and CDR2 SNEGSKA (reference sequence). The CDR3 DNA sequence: TGCAGTGCTAGGGGGGGAAACGGGAGGGAGTACGAGCAGTACTTC. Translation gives CSARGGNGREYEQYF.

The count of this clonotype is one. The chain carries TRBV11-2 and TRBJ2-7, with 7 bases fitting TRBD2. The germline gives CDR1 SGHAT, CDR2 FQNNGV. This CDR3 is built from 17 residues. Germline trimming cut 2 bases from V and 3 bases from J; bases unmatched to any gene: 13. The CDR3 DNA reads TGTGCCAGCAGCTTAACACATTCCGGGACTACTCACTACGAGCAGTACTTC. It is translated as CASSLTHSGTTHYEQYF.

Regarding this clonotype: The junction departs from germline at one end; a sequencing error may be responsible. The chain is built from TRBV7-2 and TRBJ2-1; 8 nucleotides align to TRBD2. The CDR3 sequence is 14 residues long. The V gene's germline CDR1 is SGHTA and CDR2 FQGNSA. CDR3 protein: CASSLAGTFNEQFF. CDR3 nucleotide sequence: TGTGCCAGCAGCCTAGCGGGTACCTTTAATGAGCAGTTCTTC. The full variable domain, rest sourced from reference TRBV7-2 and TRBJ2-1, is GAGVSQSPSNKVTEKGKDVELRCDPISGHTALYWYRQSLGQGLEFLIYFQGNSAPDKSGLPSDRFSAERTGGSVSTLTIQRTQQEDSAVYLCASSLAGTFNEQFFGPGTRLTVL.

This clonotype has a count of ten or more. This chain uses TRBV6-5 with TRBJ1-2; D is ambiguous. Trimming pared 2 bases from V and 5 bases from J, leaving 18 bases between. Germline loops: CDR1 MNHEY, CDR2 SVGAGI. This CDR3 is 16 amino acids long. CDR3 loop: CASSYPPKGTLYGYTF. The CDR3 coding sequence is TGTGCCAGCAGTTACCCCCCAAAGGGCACCCTATATGGCTACACCTTC.

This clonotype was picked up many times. The CDR3 nucleotides are TGTGCCAGCAGTCGACAGAGGACAGGGTCGTACGAGCAGTACTTC. Translated: CASSRQRTGSYEQYF. This rearrangement joins TRBV2 to TRBJ2-7, with 8 bases identical to TRBD1. The CDR3 spans 15 residues. V shed 5 bases and J 4 bases; nucleotides not matched to a gene: 10. Germline loops: CDR1 SNHLY, CDR2 FYNNEI. The full variable domain, rest sourced from reference TRBV2 and TRBJ2-7, is EPEVTQTPSHQVTQMGQEVILRCVPISNHLYFYWYRQILGQKVEFLVSFYNNEISEKSEIFDDQFSVERPDGSNFTLKIRSTKLEDSAMYFCASSRQRTGSYEQYFGPGTRLTVT.

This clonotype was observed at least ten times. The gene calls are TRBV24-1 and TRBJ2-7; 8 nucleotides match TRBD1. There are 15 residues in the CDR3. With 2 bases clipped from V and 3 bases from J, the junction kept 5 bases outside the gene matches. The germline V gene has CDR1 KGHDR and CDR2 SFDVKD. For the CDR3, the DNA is TGTGCCACCAGTGATTCGGGACAGGCGTACTACGAGCAGTACTTC. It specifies CATSDSGQAYYEQYF.

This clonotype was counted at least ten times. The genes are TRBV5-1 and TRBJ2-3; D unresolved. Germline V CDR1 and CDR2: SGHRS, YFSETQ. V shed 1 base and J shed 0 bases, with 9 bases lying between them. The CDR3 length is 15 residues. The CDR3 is CASSLTGISTDTQYF. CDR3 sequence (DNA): TGCGCCAGCAGCTTGACGGGTATAAGCACAGATACGCAGTATTTT.

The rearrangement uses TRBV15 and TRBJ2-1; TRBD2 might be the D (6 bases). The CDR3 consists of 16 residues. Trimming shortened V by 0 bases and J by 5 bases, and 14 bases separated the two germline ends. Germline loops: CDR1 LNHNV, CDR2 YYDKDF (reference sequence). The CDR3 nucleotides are TGTGCCACCAGCAGAGAGAGGCTAGCGCCCGACAATGAGCAGTTCTTC. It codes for CATSRERLAPDNEQFF.

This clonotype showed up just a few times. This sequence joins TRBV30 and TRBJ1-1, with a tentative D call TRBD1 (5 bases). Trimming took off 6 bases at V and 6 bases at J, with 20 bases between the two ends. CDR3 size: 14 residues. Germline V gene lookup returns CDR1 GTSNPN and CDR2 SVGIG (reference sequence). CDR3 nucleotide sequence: TGTGCCTGTCTCGGCACGGGGCTTCGACCTGAAGCTTTCTTT. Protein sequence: CACLGTGLRPEAFF.

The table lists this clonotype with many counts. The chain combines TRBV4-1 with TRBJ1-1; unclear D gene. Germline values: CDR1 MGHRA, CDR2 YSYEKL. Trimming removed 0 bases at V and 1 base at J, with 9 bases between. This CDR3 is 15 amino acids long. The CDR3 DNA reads TGCGCCAGCAGCCAAGATACATGGGAGAACACTGAAGCTTTCTTT. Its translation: CASSQDTWENTEAFF.

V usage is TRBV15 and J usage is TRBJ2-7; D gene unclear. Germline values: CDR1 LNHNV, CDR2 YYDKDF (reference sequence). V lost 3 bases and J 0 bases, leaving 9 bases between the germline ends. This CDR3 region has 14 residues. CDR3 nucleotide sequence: TGTGCCACCAGCAGGAATCCGAGCTCCTACGAGCAGTACTTC. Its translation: CATSRNPSSYEQYF.

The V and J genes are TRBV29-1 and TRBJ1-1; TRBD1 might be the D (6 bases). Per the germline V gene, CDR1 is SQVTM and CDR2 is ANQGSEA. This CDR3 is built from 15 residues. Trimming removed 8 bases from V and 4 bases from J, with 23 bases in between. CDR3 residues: CSTLGGIVRGTEAFF. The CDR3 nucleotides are TGCAGCACGTTAGGGGGAATCGTAAGAGGCACTGAAGCTTTCTTT.

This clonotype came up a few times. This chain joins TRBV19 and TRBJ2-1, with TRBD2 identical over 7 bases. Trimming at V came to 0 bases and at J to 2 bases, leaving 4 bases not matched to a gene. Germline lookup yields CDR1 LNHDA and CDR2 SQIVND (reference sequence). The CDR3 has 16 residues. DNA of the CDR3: TGTGCCAGTAGTATAGATCGGGGGGTCACCTACAATGAGCAGTTCTTC. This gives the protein CASSIDRGVTYNEQFF.

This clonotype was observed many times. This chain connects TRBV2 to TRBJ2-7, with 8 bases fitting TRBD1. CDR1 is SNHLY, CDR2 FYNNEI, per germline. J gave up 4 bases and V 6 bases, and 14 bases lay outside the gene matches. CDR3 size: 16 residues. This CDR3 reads CASSAGRAGGKYEQYF. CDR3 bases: TGTGCCAGCAGCGCAGGAAGGGCAGGGGGCAAATACGAGCAGTACTTC. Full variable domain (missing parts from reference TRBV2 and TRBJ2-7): EPEVTQTPSHQVTQMGQEVILRCVPISNHLYFYWYRQILGQKVEFLVSFYNNEISEKSEIFDDQFSVERPDGSNFTLKIRSTKLEDSAMYFCASSAGRAGGKYEQYFGPGTRLTVT.

The CDR3 DNA sequence: TGCAGTGCCGCCGCCTTCCTCGCTAGCGGGGCCTACAATGAGCAGTTCTTC. Translated: CSAAAFLASGAYNEQFF. This chain uses TRBV20-1 with TRBJ2-1, with 9 bases fitting TRBD2. Germline CDR1 reads DFQATT; CDR2 reads SNEGSKA (reference sequence). V lost 6 bases, J lost 2 bases, and 14 bases stayed unmatched. The CDR3 loop spans 17 amino acids.

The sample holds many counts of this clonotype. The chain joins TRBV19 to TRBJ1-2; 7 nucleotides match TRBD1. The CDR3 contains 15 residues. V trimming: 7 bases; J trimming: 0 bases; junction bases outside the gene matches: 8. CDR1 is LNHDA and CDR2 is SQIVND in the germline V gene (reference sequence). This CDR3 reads CASTIRDRPNYGYTF. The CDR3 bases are TGTGCCAGTACGATACGGGACAGACCTAACTATGGCTACACCTTC.

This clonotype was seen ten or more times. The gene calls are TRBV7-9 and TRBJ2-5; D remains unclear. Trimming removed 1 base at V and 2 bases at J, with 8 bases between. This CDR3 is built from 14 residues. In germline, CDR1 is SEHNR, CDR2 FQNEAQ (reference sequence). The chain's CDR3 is CASSLGGGQETQYF. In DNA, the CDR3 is TGTGCCAGCAGCTTAGGGGGTGGACAAGAGACCCAGTACTTC.

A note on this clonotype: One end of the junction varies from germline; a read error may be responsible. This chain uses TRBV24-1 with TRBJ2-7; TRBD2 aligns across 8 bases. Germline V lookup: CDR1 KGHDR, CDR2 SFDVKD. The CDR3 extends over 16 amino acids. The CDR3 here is CASSEEAAGGPDEQYF. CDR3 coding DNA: TGTGCCAGCAGTGAAGAAGCGGCGGGAGGTCCGGACGAGCAGTACTTC.

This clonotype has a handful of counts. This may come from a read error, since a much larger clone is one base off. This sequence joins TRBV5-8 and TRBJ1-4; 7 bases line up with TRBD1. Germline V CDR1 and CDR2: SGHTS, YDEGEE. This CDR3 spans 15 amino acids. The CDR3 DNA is TGTGCCAGCAGCTTGGCCGGGACAGTCGGTGAAAATCTGTTTTTT. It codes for CASSLAGTVGENLFF. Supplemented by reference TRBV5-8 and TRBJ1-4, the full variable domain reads EAGVTQSPTHLIKTRGQQATLRCSPISGHTSVYWYQQALGLGLQFLLWYDEGEERNRGNFPPRFSGRQFPNYSSELNVNALELEDSALYLCASSLAGTVGENLFFGSGTQLSVL.

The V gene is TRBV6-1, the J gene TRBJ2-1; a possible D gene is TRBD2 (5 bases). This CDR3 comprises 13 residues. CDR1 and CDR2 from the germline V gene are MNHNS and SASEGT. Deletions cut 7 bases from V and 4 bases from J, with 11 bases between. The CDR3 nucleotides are TGTGCCAGCAAACAAGCGGTATACAATGAGCAGTTCTTC. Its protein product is CASKQAVYNEQFF.

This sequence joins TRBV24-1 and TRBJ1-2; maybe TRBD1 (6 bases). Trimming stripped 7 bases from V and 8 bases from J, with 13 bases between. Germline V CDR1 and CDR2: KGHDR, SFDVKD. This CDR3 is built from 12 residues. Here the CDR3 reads CATSPTGFGYTF. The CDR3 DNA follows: TGTGCCACCAGCCCGACAGGCTTCGGCTACACCTTC.

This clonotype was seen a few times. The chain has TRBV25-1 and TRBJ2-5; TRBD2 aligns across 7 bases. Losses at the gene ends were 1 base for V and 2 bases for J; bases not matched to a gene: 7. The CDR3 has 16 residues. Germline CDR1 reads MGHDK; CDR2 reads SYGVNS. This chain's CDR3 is CASSEWTVGGQETQYF. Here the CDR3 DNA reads TGTGCCAGCAGTGAATGGACGGTGGGGGGGCAAGAGACCCAGTACTTC.

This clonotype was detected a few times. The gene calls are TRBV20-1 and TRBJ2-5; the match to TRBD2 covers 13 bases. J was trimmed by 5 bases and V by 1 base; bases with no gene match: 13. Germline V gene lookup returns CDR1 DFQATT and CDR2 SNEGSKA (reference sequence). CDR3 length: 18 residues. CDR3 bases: TGCAGTGCTAGAGGGACCGCCGGGACTAGCGGGATTCAGGAGACCCAGTACTTC. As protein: CSARGTAGTSGIQETQYF.

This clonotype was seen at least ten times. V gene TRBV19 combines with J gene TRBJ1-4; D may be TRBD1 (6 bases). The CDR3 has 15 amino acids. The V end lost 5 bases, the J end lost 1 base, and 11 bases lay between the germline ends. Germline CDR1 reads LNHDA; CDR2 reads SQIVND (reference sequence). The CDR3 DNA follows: TGTGCCAGTAGTCCCAGGGGCGGAACTAATGAAAAACTGTTTTTT. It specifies CASSPRGGTNEKLFF.

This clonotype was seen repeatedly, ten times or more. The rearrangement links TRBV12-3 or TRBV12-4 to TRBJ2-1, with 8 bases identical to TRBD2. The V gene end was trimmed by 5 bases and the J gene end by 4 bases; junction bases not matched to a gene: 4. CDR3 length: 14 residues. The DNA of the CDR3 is TGTGCCAGCAGTGCGGGCGGGAGGTACAATGAGCAGTTCTTC. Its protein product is CASSAGGRYNEQFF.

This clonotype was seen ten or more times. In nucleotides, the CDR3 is TGTGCCAGCAGCACGACGGCCTCCTACGAGCAGTACTTC. This sequence encodes CASSTTASYEQYF. J is TRBJ2-7 and V is TRBV28; D call uncertain. The CDR3 has 13 residues. From germline, CDR1 is MDHEN and CDR2 SYDVKM. Trimming shortened V by 6 bases and J by 0 bases, and 9 bases separated the two germline ends.